The T cell receptor beta chain described here comes from a study of blood T cell repertoires in COVID-19. The CDR3 is made up of 14 amino acids. The germline V gene encodes CDR1 SGHRS and CDR2 YFSETQ. Trimming removed 4 bases from V and 4 bases from J; junction bases left unmatched: 3. Profiling relied on immunoSEQ multiplex PCR, and the TCRdb table lists in-frame clones only, not all of them. The data contain about 160,000 clones, roughly 85% of them singletons. Sequenced input: PBMCs or T cells enriched from blood (not recorded which). The receptor comes from a man aged 55 to 70 who had recovered from COVID-19. The gene calls are TRBV5-1 and TRBJ1-1; 11 bases are a match to TRBD1. In DNA form, the CDR3 reads TGCGCCAGCAGCCCTGGGACAGGGGGCACTGAAGCTTTCTTT. It encodes CASSPGTGGTEAFF.